The 20 T cell receptor beta chains given below trace back to one sample, sequenced in a study of T cell repertoires in cytomegalovirus infection (dated by TCRdb to between 2018 and 2021). Sequencing instrument: Illumina HiSeq 1500. Starting from the raw public reads, TCRdb applied fastp trimming at Q25, assembled clones with MiXCR and retained in-frame beta chains. A single entry per CDR3 protein holds the most common genes and DNA from its merged rows. The sample table shows around 450,000 distinct CDR3 sequences, and around 11% are seen once. Roughly a tenth of the sample lies in the top ten. Sequencing was performed on PBMCs. The receptors shown here come from a human donor in good health (CMV status not recorded). Some clones in this sample may be carry-over from other donors' samples.

This clonotype was recorded many times. The chain recombines TRBV20-1 with TRBJ2-5; D uncertain. The germline CDR1 and CDR2 sequences are DFQATT and SNEGSKA (reference sequence). The V end lost 3 bases, the J end lost 1 base, and 6 bases lay between the germline ends. The length of the CDR3 is 12 residues. DNA for the CDR3: TGCAGTGCTAGCGGGCCCCAAGAGACCCAGTACTTC. This encodes CSASGPQETQYF.

The sample holds many counts of this clonotype. The chain's CDR3 is CSVAGAGRTEAFF. The CDR3 DNA follows: TGCAGCGTTGCGGGGGCAGGGCGCACTGAAGCTTTCTTT. The rearrangement links TRBV29-1 to TRBJ1-1, with a weak D call TRBD1 (6 bases). Germline V gives CDR1 SQVTM, CDR2 ANQGSEA. This CDR3 has 13 residues. V shed 4 bases and J shed 4 bases, with 13 bases lying between them.

This clonotype was seen many times. CDR3 coding DNA: TGTGCCAGCAGTTCCTCCGGGACAGTGAGGATTCAGTACTTC. Translation: CASSSSGTVRIQYF. The chain is built from TRBV28 and TRBJ2-4, with 7 bases identical to TRBD1. V shed 4 bases, J shed 10 bases, and the junction held 10 bases outside the gene matches. The CDR3 consists of 14 residues. In germline, CDR1 is MDHEN, CDR2 SYDVKM.

This clonotype showed up many times. V gene TRBV7-2 combines with J gene TRBJ2-3; no definite D call. Germline values: CDR1 SGHTA, CDR2 FQGNSA. V gave up 4 bases and J gave up 4 bases, with 6 bases separating them. The CDR3 extends over 12 amino acids. The CDR3 here is CASSSWADTQYF. CDR3 in DNA: TGTGCCAGCAGCTCCTGGGCAGATACGCAGTATTTT.

This clonotype was seen repeatedly, ten times or more. Here the CDR3 reads CASSTPVGVGGYTF. The CDR3 DNA sequence: TGTGCCAGCAGCACCCCGGTCGGGGTTGGGGGCTACACCTTC. The chain uses TRBV5-5 and TRBJ1-2; D ambiguous. CDR1 SGHKS and CDR2 YYEKEE come from the germline V gene (reference sequence). The ends were cut back, 4 bases at V and 8 bases at J, with 18 bases in the middle. The CDR3 is 14 amino acids.

This clonotype was recorded many times. V is TRBV7-3 and J is TRBJ2-7; D call uncertain. This CDR3 has 16 residues. V lost 5 bases and J lost 5, with 22 bases in between. The germline gives CDR1 SGHTA, CDR2 FQGTGA. The CDR3 DNA reads as TGTGCCAGCAGCCCGAACGGGCGATTGGGCAACCACGAGCAGTACTTC. This sequence encodes CASSPNGRLGNHEQYF.

The sample holds a few counts of this clonotype. CDR3 sequence (DNA): TGTGCCATCAGTGTGACAGGGGACCCCTACTATGGCTACACCTTC. Translating it yields CAISVTGDPYYGYTF. The chain employs TRBV10-3 and TRBJ1-2, with 8 positions matching TRBD1. V dropped 4 bases and J dropped 3; count of bases not matched to a gene: 7. Germline V gives CDR1 ENHRY, CDR2 SYGVKD. The CDR3 covers 15 residues.

The chain is built from TRBV20-1 and TRBJ1-2; TRBD1 matches at 9 bases. The CDR3 covers 13 residues. The ends lost 5 bases at V and 7 bases at J; junction bases unmatched: 8. The V gene's germline CDR1 is DFQATT and CDR2 SNEGSKA (reference sequence). The CDR3 DNA reads TGCAGTGCTCGACTACAGGGGGCGCTTGGCTACACCTTC. Protein product: CSARLQGALGYTF.

The V and J genes are TRBV5-1 and TRBJ2-1; D may be TRBD2 (6 bases). Germline CDR1 is SGHRS and CDR2 is YFSETQ. The CDR3 totals 17 residues. Between the trimmed V and J ends, which lost 0 bases and 7 bases, there was a span of 20 bases. In nucleotides, the CDR3 is TGCGCCAGCAGCTTGGTTATTAAGGCAGGAGGGATGAATGAGCAGTTCTTC. It encodes CASSLVIKAGGMNEQFF.

This clonotype was counted many times. The chain employs TRBV10-3 and TRBJ1-2, with 10 bases aligning to TRBD1. This CDR3 region has 13 residues. V trimming: 6 bases; J trimming: 6 bases; junction bases outside the gene matches: 4. The germline V gene has CDR1 ENHRY and CDR2 SYGVKD. As DNA, the CDR3 is TGTGCCATCAGCCGGACAGGGGGACATGGCTACACCTTC. It encodes CAISRTGGHGYTF.

This clonotype was detected ten times or more. The chain uses TRBV20-1 and TRBJ2-7; the D is unclear. This CDR3 has 15 amino acids. The germline V gene encodes CDR1 DFQATT and CDR2 SNEGSKA (reference sequence). Trimming shortened V by 3 bases and J by 0 bases, and 15 bases separated the two germline ends. In DNA form, the CDR3 reads TGCAGTGCTAGTATTCCAGGCCGAAGCTCCTACGAGCAGTACTTC. This encodes CSASIPGRSSYEQYF.

This clonotype was detected a few times. The chain employs TRBV23-1 and TRBJ1-1; D unclear. TRBV23-1 belongs to the ORF category, with a function that is uncertain. This CDR3 comprises 17 residues. V was shortened by 7 bases and J by 3 bases, with 24 bases between the two germline ends. The CDR3 is CASNQPQREIEDTEAFF. The DNA for the CDR3 is TGCGCCAGCAACCAACCGCAACGAGAGATCGAGGACACTGAAGCTTTCTTT.

At least ten counts were recorded for this clonotype. The J gene is TRBJ2-1, the V gene TRBV7-8; 8 bases fit TRBD1. The V gene's germline CDR1 is SGHVS and CDR2 FQNEAQ. The CDR3 runs to 17 residues. The junction had 8 bases not matched to a gene; V was cut back by 1 base and J by 3 bases. This CDR3 is CASSLGGSRGRYNEQFF. In nucleotides, the CDR3 is TGTGCCAGCAGCTTAGGGGGGAGCAGGGGGCGCTACAATGAGCAGTTCTTC.

This clonotype was detected a few times. This chain joins TRBV6-1 and TRBJ1-2; TRBD1 is a possible D gene (5 bases). The CDR3 spans 14 residues. With 6 bases removed from V and 4 bases from J, the gap between germline ends came to 15 bases. CDR1 and CDR2 (germline): MNHNS, SASEGT. CDR3 protein: CASSDRRTTYGYTF. The DNA of the CDR3 is TGTGCCAGCAGCGACAGACGGACAACCTATGGCTACACCTTC.

This clonotype was found many times. The CDR3 DNA is TGTGCCAGCAGTCCCCCGGGGATCGCCTACGAGCAGTACTTC. It yields the protein CASSPPGIAYEQYF. This rearrangement joins TRBV12-3 or TRBV12-4 to TRBJ2-7; tentative D call: TRBD2 (5 bases). Trimming took off 5 bases at V and 2 bases at J, with 13 bases between the two ends. The CDR3 loop spans 14 amino acids.

This clonotype was seen at least ten times. This chain joins TRBV7-2 and TRBJ2-1; 8 bases line up with TRBD1. V gave up 4 bases and J gave up 1 base; unmatched junction bases: 6. Germline CDR1 reads SGHTA; CDR2 reads FQGNSA. The CDR3 contains 16 residues. Here the CDR3 DNA reads TGTGCCAGCAGCTCCCCAGACAGGGGATCCTACAATGAGCAGTTCTTC. Its translation: CASSSPDRGSYNEQFF.

This clonotype was detected ten times or more. The V call is TRBV12-3 or TRBV12-4, the J call TRBJ1-1, with D perhaps matching TRBD1 (5 bases). This CDR3 contains 14 residues. V lost 5 bases to trimming and J lost 4 bases, with 14 bases between them. CDR3: CASSHPREITEAFF. The CDR3 bases are TGTGCCAGCAGTCACCCCAGGGAGATCACTGAAGCTTTCTTT.

Many counts were recorded for this clonotype. V and J are TRBV6-1 and TRBJ1-1; perhaps TRBD1 as D (5 bases). This CDR3 comprises 14 residues. The V and J ends lost 5 bases and 1 base respectively, with 11 bases between them. Germline V lookup: CDR1 MNHNS, CDR2 SASEGT. The CDR3 here is CASSTYRRNTEAFF. The CDR3 nucleotides are TGTGCCAGCAGTACCTACAGGAGGAACACTGAAGCTTTCTTT.

The rearrangement uses TRBV29-1 and TRBJ2-7; D may be TRBD1 (5 bases). Trimming removed 1 base from V and 4 bases from J, with 14 bases in between. The V gene's germline CDR1 is SQVTM and CDR2 ANQGSEA. The CDR3 loop spans 14 amino acids. The CDR3 DNA sequence: TGCAGCGTTGAAGGTCCGGGCAGGGAATACGAGCAGTACTTC. Amino acids: CSVEGPGREYEQYF.

This clonotype was recorded a few times. The chain recombines TRBV7-9 with TRBJ2-5, with D perhaps being TRBD1 or TRBD2 (5 bases each). The germline V and J ends were trimmed by 1 base and 5 bases, with 11 bases remaining between them. The CDR3 extends over 14 amino acids. From germline, CDR1 is SEHNR and CDR2 FQNEAQ (reference sequence). CDR3 in DNA: TGTGCCAGCAGCTTAGGAGGGGCGGTGGAGACCCAGTACTTC. It translates to CASSLGGAVETQYF.